Listed below are T cell receptor beta chains from one sample, sequenced in a study of OX40 agonist ivuxolimab in advanced cancers. Assay: immunoSEQ multiplex PCR; the TCRdb copy retains only in-frame clones and omits some. This table holds around 70,000 clones, around 93% found once. Sequencing was performed on CD4+ or CD8+ T cells sorted from blood, taken in a trial of the OX40 agonist ivuxolimab. The receptors were sampled from an adult with an advanced solid tumor such as melanoma, head and neck, liver or kidney cancer. Each CDR3 is given without its conserved first and last residue.

v_call	j_call	cdr3_aa
TRBV7-3	TRBJ1-2	ASSPTPEGRSHGYT
TRBV5-1	TRBJ2-1	ASSLENEQF
TRBV2	TRBJ1-1	ASRKTGGEAF
TRBV18	TRBJ2-2	ASSPKTGPNTGELF
TRBV6-5	TRBJ1-1	ASSTYTRGNTEAF
TRBV11-3	TRBJ1-1	ASSPERGRRFTEAF
TRBV10-3	TRBJ2-1	AITAGAYNEQF
TRBV30	TRBJ1-5	AWSVTGNQPQH
TRBV19	TRBJ2-1	ASSIDSGGAIYNEQF
TRBV5-1	TRBJ2-7	ASSSSYEQY
TRBV18	TRBJ1-4	ASSSQDRGREKLF
TRBV5-1	TRBJ2-3	ASSFGLAGGPRADTQY
TRBV19	TRBJ2-5	ASSWSLSETQY
TRBV6-5	TRBJ1-2	ASSYSIPDLYGYT
TRBV18	TRBJ1-1	ASSPMGQRDTEAF
TRBV5-8	.	ASNPRGSGVIGEQY
TRBV18	TRBJ1-2	ASSPLNQGDGYT
TRBV6-6	TRBJ2-7	ASRGHERGVYEQY
TRBV6-4	TRBJ1-6	ASSDGVKNSPLH
TRBV5-4	TRBJ2-2	ASSLAGGNTGELF
TRBV9	TRBJ2-7	ASSPRLAGGNEQY
TRBV1	TRBJ1-5	TSSQKGVSNQPQH
TRBV6-6	TRBJ2-7	ASSWTDYEQY
TRBV13	TRBJ2-4	ASSLGRPGETQY
TRBV6-1	TRBJ2-7	ASSRAFYEQY
TRBV4-2	TRBJ2-2	ASSLPTRTVTGELF
TRBV6-1	TRBJ2-5	ASRDRETQY
TRBV18	TRBJ1-2	ASSIQGTGNDYGYT
TRBV28	TRBJ1-5	ASSFEAETPERRAQH
TRBV6-5	TRBJ1-1	ASSPLTGAGTEAF
TRBV11-2	TRBJ1-4	ASSLGQGMEKLF
TRBV11-3	TRBJ2-3	ASSLVLGGAADTQY
TRBV7-6	TRBJ2-1	ASSLIAGGGEQF
TRBV6-1	TRBJ2-1	ASSGGHGSIRKQF
TRBV2	TRBJ2-7	ASSADTIYEQY
TRBV14	.	ASSLWGQGRYEQY
TRBV2	TRBJ2-1	ASRQRTSGSWGNEQF
TRBV5-1	TRBJ1-6	ASSMDSFYNSPLH
TRBV13	TRBJ1-5	ASSLGGRGTGMNQPQH
TRBV18	TRBJ1-1	ASSPGTGRNTEAF
TRBV6-6	TRBJ2-1	ASKSGPGERNEQF
TRBV29-1	TRBJ2-7	SVAQGYEQY
TRBV7-3	TRBJ2-1	ASSSRPVDEQF
TRBV10-3	TRBJ2-3	AISEGGGTDTQY
TRBV2	TRBJ1-2	ASSSTANYGYT
TRBV5-1	TRBJ2-1	ASSLDTRGGVNEQF
TRBV5-1	TRBJ1-2	ASSTNGPFGYT
TRBV19	TRBJ2-7	ASSIGLSYEQY
TRBV27	TRBJ2-7	ASSSRTGEGYEQY
TRBV29-1	TRBJ1-1	SVEGGQGGAF
TRBV11-2	TRBJ2-2	ASSLAPTGELF